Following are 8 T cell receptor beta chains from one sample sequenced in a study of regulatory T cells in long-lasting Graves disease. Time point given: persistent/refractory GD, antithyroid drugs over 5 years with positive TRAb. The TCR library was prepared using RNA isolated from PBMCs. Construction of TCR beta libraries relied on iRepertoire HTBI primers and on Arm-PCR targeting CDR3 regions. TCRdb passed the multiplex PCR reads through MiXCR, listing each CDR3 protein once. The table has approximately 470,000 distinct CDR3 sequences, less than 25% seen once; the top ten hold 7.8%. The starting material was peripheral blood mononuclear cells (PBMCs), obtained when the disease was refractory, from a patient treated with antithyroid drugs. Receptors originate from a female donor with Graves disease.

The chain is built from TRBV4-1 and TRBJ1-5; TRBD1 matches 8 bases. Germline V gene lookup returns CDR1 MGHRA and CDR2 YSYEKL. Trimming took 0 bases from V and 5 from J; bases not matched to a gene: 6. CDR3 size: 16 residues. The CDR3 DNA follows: TGCGCCAGCAGCCAAGATCCCAGGGGGCGAGATCAGCCCCAGCATTTT. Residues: CASSQDPRGRDQPQHF.

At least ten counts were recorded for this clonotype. The CDR3, as DNA: TGTGCCAGCAGCTTAGGACAGGGGGCGGTTGGCTACACCTTC. Amino acids: CASSLGQGAVGYTF. The gene calls are TRBV7-8 and TRBJ1-2; 10 nucleotides align to TRBD1. The germline V gene encodes CDR1 SGHVS and CDR2 FQNEAQ. V shed 1 base and J 7 bases; nucleotides not matched to a gene: 3. This CDR3 region has 14 residues.

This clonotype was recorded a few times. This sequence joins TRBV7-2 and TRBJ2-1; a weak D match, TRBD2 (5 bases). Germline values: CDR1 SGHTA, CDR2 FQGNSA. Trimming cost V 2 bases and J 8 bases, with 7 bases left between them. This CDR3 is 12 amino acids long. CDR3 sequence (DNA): TGTGCCAGCAGCTTATGGCGGGATGAGCAGTTCTTC. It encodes CASSLWRDEQFF.

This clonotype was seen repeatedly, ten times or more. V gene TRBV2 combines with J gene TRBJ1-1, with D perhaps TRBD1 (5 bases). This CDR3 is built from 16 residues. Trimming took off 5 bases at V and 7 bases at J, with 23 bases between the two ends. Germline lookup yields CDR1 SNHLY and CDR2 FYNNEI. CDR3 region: CASSQTGSRDMGEAFF. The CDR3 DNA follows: TGTGCCAGCAGTCAGACGGGGTCCAGGGATATGGGTGAAGCTTTCTTT.

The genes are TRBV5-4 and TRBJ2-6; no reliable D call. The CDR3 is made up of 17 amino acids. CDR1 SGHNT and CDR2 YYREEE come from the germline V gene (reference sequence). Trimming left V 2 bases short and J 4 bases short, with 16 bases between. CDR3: CASSFDTILWGANVLTF. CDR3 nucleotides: TGTGCCAGCAGCTTTGACACGATCTTGTGGGGGGCCAACGTCCTGACTTTC.

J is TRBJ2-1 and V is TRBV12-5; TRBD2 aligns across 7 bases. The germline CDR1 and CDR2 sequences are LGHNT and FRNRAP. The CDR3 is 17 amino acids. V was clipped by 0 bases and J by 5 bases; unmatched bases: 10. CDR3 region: CASGLVRGDSVDNEQFF. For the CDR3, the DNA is TGTGCTAGTGGTTTGGTACGGGGGGATTCGGTCGACAATGAGCAGTTCTTC.

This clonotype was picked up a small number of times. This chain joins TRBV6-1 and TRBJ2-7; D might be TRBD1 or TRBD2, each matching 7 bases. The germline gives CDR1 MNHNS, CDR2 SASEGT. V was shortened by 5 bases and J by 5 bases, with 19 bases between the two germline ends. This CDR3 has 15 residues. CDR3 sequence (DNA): TGTGCCAGCAGTCCAGGGGGGGGAAATCTCCACGAGCAGTACTTC. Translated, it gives CASSPGGGNLHEQYF.

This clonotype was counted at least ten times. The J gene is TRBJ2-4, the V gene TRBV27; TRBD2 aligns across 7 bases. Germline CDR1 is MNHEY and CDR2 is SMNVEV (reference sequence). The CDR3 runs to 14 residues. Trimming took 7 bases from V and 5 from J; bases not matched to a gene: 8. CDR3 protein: CASMGRDVENIQYF. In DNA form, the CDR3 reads TGTGCCAGCATGGGGAGGGATGTGGAAAACATTCAGTACTTC.